This T cell receptor (beta chain) stems from a study of T cell responses to AZD1222 COVID-19 vaccine. Overall study context: The analysis combined second doses at about 4 or about 12 weeks.

The repertoire was sequenced with immunoSEQ multiplex PCR; TCRdb's copy has only in-frame clones and lacks some. The repertoire holds tens of thousands of clones, with 60% to 85% as singletons. The study, taken as a whole, reports: Only a handful of individuals given AZD1222 were seropositive at baseline.

Looked up from germline, CDR1 is LGHNA and CDR2 is YNFKEQ. Trimming shortened V by 4 bases and J by 8 bases, and 21 bases separated the two germline ends. This CDR3 has 17 residues. As for this clone: Its antigen is not known.

The rearrangement joins TRBV4-2 to TRBJ1-6; D might be TRBD1 (5 bases). This receptor was identified in an adult in good health. The source material was peripheral blood, sampled on day 0 of AZD1222 vaccination. The CDR3 loop is CASSPTWQARADSPLHF. The CDR3 DNA sequence: TGTGCCAGCAGCCCCACTTGGCAGGCCAGGGCGGATTCACCCCTCCACTTT.